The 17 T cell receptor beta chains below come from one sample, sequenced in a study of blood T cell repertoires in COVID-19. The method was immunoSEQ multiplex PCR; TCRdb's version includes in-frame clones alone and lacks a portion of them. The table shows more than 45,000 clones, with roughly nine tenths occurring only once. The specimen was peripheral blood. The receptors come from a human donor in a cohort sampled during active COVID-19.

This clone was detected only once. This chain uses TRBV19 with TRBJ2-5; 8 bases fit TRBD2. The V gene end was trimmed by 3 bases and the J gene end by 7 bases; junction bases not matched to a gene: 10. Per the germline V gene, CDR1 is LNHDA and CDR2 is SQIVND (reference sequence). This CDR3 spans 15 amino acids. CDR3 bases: TGTGCCAGTAGTATCTACGGCGGGGGGAGAGGGACCCAGTACTTC. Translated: CASSIYGGGRGTQYF.

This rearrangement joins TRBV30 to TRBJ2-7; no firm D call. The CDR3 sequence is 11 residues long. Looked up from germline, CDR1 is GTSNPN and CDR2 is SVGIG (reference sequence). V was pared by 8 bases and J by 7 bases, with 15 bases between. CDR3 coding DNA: TGTGCCGCCCGTCCAGCGCAAGAGCAGTACGTC. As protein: CAARPAQEQYV.

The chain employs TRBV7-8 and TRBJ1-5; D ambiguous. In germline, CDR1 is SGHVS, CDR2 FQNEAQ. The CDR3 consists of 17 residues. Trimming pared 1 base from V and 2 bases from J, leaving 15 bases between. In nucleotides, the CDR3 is TGTGCCAGCAGCTTAGGTCGGCAGGTCTGGGGCAATCAGCCCCAGCATTTT. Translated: CASSLGRQVWGNQPQHF. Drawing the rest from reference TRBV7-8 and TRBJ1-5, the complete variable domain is GAGVSQSPRYKVAKRGQDVALRCDPISGHVSLFWYQQALGQGPEFLTYFQNEAQLDKSGLPSDRFFAERPEGSVSTLKIQRTQQEDSAVYLCASSLGRQVWGNQPQHFGDGTRLSIL.

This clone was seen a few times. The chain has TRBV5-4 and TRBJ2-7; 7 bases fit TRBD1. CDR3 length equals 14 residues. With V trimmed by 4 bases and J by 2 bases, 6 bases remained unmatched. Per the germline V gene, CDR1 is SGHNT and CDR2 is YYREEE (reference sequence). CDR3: CASSLQGQPYEQYF. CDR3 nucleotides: TGTGCCAGCAGCCTACAGGGGCAACCCTACGAGCAGTACTTC.

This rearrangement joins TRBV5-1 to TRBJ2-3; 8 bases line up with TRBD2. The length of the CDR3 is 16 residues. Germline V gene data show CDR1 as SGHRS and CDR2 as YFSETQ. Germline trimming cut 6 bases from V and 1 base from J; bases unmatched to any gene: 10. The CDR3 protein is CASTQTGGSGTDTQYF. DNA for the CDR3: TGCGCCAGCACCCAAACGGGGGGGTCAGGCACAGATACGCAGTATTTT.

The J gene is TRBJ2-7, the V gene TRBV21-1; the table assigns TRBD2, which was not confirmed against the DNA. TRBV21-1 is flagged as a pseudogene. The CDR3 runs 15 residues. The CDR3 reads CASTVRLAEHYEQYV. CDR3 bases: TGTGCCAGCACCGTAAGACTAGCGGAGCACTACGAGCAGTACGTC.

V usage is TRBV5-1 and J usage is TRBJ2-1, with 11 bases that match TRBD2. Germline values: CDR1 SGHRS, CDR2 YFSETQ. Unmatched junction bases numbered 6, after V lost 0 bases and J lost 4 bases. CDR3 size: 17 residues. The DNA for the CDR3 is TGCGCCAGCAGCTTGGAGAGTAGCGGGGGGGCATACAATGAGCAGTTCTTC. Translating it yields CASSLESSGGAYNEQFF.

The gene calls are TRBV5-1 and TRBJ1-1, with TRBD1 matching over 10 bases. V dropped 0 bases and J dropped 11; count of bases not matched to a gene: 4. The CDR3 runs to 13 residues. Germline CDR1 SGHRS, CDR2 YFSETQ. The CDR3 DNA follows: TGCGCCAGCAGCTTGGAGGGGACAGGGGAGGCTTTCTTT. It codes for CASSLEGTGEAFF.

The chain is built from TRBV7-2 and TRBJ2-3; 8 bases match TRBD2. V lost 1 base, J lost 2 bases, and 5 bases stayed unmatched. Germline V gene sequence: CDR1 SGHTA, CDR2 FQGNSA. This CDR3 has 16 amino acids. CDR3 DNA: TGTGCCAGCAGCTTAGAAACGGGGGGGACCACAGATACGCAGTATTTT. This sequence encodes CASSLETGGTTDTQYF.

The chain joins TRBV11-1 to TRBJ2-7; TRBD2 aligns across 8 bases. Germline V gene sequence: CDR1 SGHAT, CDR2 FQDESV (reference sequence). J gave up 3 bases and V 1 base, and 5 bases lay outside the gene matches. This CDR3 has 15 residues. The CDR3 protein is CASSLGDLAGYEQYV. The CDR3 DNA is TGTGCCAGCAGCTTAGGTGACCTAGCGGGCTACGAGCAGTACGTC.

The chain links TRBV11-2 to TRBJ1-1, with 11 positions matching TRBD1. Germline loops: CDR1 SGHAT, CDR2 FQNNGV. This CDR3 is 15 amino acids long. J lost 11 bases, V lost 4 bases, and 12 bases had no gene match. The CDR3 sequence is CASSSLLRDRGDAFF. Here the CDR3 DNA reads TGTGCCAGCAGCTCCTTACTCCGGGACAGGGGGGACGCTTTCTTT.

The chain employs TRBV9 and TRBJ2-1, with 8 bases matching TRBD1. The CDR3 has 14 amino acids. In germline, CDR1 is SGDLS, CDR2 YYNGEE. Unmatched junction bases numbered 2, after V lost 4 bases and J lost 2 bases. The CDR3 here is CASSLTGAYNEQFF. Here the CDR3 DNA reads TGTGCCAGCAGCCTGACAGGGGCCTACAATGAGCAGTTCTTC.

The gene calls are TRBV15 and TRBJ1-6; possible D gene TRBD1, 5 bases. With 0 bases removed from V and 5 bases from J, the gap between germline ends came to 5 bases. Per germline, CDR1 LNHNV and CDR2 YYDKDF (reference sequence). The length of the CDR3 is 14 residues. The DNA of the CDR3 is TGTGCCACCAGCAGAGAAGGGGATAATTCACCCCTCCACTTT. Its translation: CATSREGDNSPLHF.

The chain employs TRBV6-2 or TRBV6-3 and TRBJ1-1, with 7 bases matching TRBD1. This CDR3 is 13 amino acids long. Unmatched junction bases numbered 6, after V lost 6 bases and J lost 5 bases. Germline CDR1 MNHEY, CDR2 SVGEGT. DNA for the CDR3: TGTGCCAGCAGCCGACAGGGCGGGACTGAAGCTTTCTTT. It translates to CASSRQGGTEAFF.

CDR3 loop: CASSFQNTEAFF. DNA for the CDR3: TGTGCCAGCAGTTTCCAGAACACTGAAGCTTTCTTT. The chain carries TRBV11-2 and TRBJ1-1; no definite D call. Trimming took off 6 bases at V and 1 base at J, with 6 bases between the two ends. The CDR3 extends over 12 amino acids. The germline V gene encodes CDR1 SGHAT and CDR2 FQNNGV.

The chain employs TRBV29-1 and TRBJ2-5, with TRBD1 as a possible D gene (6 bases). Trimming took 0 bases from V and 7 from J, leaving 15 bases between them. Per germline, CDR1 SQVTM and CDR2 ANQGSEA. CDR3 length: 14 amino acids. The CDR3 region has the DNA TGCAGCGTTGAAGAGGGGGCGAAGATTGTGACCCAGTACTTC. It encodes CSVEEGAKIVTQYF. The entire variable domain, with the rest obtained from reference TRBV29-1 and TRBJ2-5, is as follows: SAVISQKPSRDICQRGTSLTIQCQVDSQVTMMFWYRQQPGQSLTLIATANQGSEATYESGFVIDKFPISRPNLTFSTLTVSNMSPEDSSIYLCSVEEGAKIVTQYFGPGTRLLVL.

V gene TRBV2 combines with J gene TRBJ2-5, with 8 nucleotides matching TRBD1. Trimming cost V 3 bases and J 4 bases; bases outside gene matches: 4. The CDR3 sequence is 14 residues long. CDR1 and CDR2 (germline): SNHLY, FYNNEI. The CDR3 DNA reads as TGTGCCAGCAGTGAGGGCAGGGGGCTAGAGACCCAGTACTTC. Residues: CASSEGRGLETQYF. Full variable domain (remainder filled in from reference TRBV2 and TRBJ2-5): EPEVTQTPSHQVTQMGQEVILRCVPISNHLYFYWYRQILGQKVEFLVSFYNNEISEKSEIFDDQFSVERPDGSNFTLKIRSTKLEDSAMYFCASSEGRGLETQYFGPGTRLLVL.